Below, one TCR beta chain is given with its context. Its cognate antigen is unknown. Sequencing used immunoSEQ multiplex PCR; TCRdb keeps in-frame clones, though not all of them. The data show 200,000 to 250,000 clones, under 95% seen once. V trimming: 6 bases; J trimming: 5 bases; junction bases outside the gene matches: 6. Germline V lookup: CDR1 MNHEY, CDR2 SVGEGT. The CDR3 covers 14 residues. These data originate in a study of T cell responses to AZD1222 COVID-19 vaccine. Notes on the study in general: Spike regions recognized by vaccine-associated CD4 TCRs spanned the protein, led by 160-218 and 743-854. Females made up more of the donors, who were largely white British, and clonal diversity may have come out too low. Nearly half of the spike-specific TCRs reportedly recognize variant regions that carry no mutations.

This sample comprised peripheral blood, obtained on day 0 of MenACWY control vaccination. The rearrangement links TRBV6-2 or TRBV6-3 to TRBJ2-5; 10 nucleotides agree with TRBD1. This TCR was sampled from an adult in good health. The CDR3 region has the DNA TGTGCCAGCAGCCCTAGACAGGGGGCTGAGACCCAGTACTTC. This gives the protein CASSPRQGAETQYF.